Listed below are T cell receptor beta chains from one sample, sequenced in a study of beta chain features in type 1 diabetes. Generated by immunoSEQ multiplex PCR, the TCRdb table keeps only in-frame clones and is missing some. Of roughly 300,000 clones in the sample, around 9.7% were seen once. The sequenced sample was central memory CD4+ T cells from blood. These receptors were taken from a man aged 25-45 years with type 1 diabetes. CDR3s include the opening cysteine and the closing phenylalanine or tryptophan. Fields, in order: J gene, clone size, V gene, D gene, CDR3 protein, CDR3 DNA. The D gene is left open where the match is weak. The size entry is marked missing in some rows and otherwise reads once, few, many or a size class.

J gene: TRBJ1-4
clone size: -
V gene: TRBV18
D gene: -
CDR3 protein: CASSHPAEKLFF
CDR3 DNA: TGTGCCAGTTCACACCCGGCTGAAAAACTGTTTTTT

J gene: TRBJ1-2
clone size: few
V gene: TRBV25-1
D gene: -
CDR3 protein: CASSEYLDSGYTF
CDR3 DNA: TGTGCCAGCAGTGAATATCTGGATTCTGGCTACACCTTC

J gene: TRBJ1-6
clone size: -
V gene: TRBV6-5
D gene: TRBD1
CDR3 protein: CASSYSSGQGNSPLHF
CDR3 DNA: TGTGCCAGCAGTTATTCTTCGGGACAGGGAAATTCACCCCTCCACTTT

J gene: TRBJ2-4
clone size: -
V gene: TRBV7-9
D gene: TRBD1
CDR3 protein: CASSLTGGQNIQYF
CDR3 DNA: TGTGCCAGCAGCTTAACAGGGGGCCAAAACATTCAGTACTTC

J gene: TRBJ1-2
clone size: few
V gene: TRBV28
D gene: -
CDR3 protein: CASSQWEGIGYTF
CDR3 DNA: TGTGCCAGCTCACAATGGGAGGGGATTGGCTACACCTTC

J gene: TRBJ1-1
clone size: few
V gene: TRBV5-6
D gene: -
CDR3 protein: CASSFRRVSDTEAFF
CDR3 DNA: TGTGCCAGCAGCTTTAGGAGGGTTTCGGACACTGAAGCTTTCTTT

J gene: TRBJ2-3
clone size: -
V gene: TRBV19
D gene: -
CDR3 protein: CASSISFIGGVDTQYF
CDR3 DNA: TGTGCCAGTAGTATCTCCTTTATTGGGGGCGTGGATACGCAGTATTTT

J gene: TRBJ2-7
clone size: -
V gene: TRBV18
D gene: TRBD1
CDR3 protein: CASSGTGSNYEQYF
CDR3 DNA: TGTGCCAGCTCCGGGACAGGGAGTAACTACGAGCAGTACTTC

J gene: TRBJ1-5
clone size: few
V gene: TRBV29-1
D gene: -
CDR3 protein: CSVSSLNQPQHF
CDR3 DNA: TGCAGCGTTTCCAGTTTGAATCAGCCCCAGCATTTT

J gene: TRBJ1-2
clone size: -
V gene: TRBV7-2
D gene: -
CDR3 protein: CASSSFGSSYGYTF
CDR3 DNA: TGTGCCAGCAGCTCGTTTGGGTCAAGCTATGGCTACACCTTC

J gene: TRBJ1-1
clone size: few
V gene: TRBV27
D gene: -
CDR3 protein: CASSLDRWGTEAFF
CDR3 DNA: TGTGCCAGCAGTTTAGACAGATGGGGCACTGAAGCTTTCTTT

J gene: TRBJ2-7
clone size: few
V gene: TRBV28
D gene: -
CDR3 protein: CASSSPTGAYEQYF
CDR3 DNA: TGTGCCAGCAGTTCCCCCACGGGGGCCTACGAGCAGTACTTC

J gene: TRBJ2-4
clone size: -
V gene: TRBV19
D gene: -
CDR3 protein: CASSIGRALNIQYF
CDR3 DNA: TGTGCCAGTAGTATCGGCAGGGCGTTAAACATTCAGTACTTC

J gene: TRBJ1-4
clone size: few
V gene: TRBV30
D gene: -
CDR3 protein: CAWSRVGREKLFF
CDR3 DNA: TGTGCCTGGAGTCGCGTGGGGAGAGAAAAACTGTTTTTT

J gene: TRBJ2-5
clone size: few
V gene: TRBV28
D gene: TRBD1
CDR3 protein: CASSLGTGGYDQETQYF
CDR3 DNA: TGTGCCAGCAGTTTAGGGACAGGGGGTTACGACCAAGAGACCCAGTACTTC

J gene: TRBJ1-6
clone size: -
V gene: TRBV5-1
D gene: TRBD1
CDR3 protein: CASSLMTGQGSPLHF
CDR3 DNA: TGCGCCAGCAGCTTAATGACAGGGCAAGGGTCACCCCTCCACTTT

J gene: TRBJ1-5
clone size: -
V gene: TRBV2
D gene: TRBD1
CDR3 protein: CASSDTGGRQPQHF
CDR3 DNA: TGTGCCAGCAGTGATACAGGGGGACGTCAGCCCCAGCATTTT

J gene: TRBJ1-3
clone size: few
V gene: TRBV28
D gene: -
CDR3 protein: CASSSEGTIYF
CDR3 DNA: TGTGCCAGCAGTTCCGAGGGGACCATATATTTT

J gene: TRBJ1-6
clone size: -
V gene: TRBV6-5
D gene: -
CDR3 protein: CASSYSGGRNSPLHF
CDR3 DNA: TGTGCCAGCAGTTACTCAGGCGGACGTAATTCACCCCTCCACTTT

J gene: TRBJ2-3
clone size: few
V gene: TRBV11-2
D gene: -
CDR3 protein: CASSSRPGAPVSSTDTQYF
CDR3 DNA: TGTGCCAGCAGCTCCCGTCCGGGGGCCCCGGTATCCAGCACAGATACGCAGTATTTT

J gene: TRBJ1-2
clone size: few
V gene: TRBV6-5
D gene: -
CDR3 protein: CASSYDPNYGYTF
CDR3 DNA: TGTGCCAGCAGTTACGACCCTAACTATGGCTACACCTTC

J gene: TRBJ2-7
clone size: -
V gene: TRBV29-1
D gene: TRBD2
CDR3 protein: CSVRRLAGDEQYF
CDR3 DNA: TGCAGCGTTCGTCGGCTAGCGGGGGACGAGCAGTACTTC

J gene: TRBJ2-3
clone size: few
V gene: TRBV28
D gene: TRBD1
CDR3 protein: CATGQGRGTDTQYF
CDR3 DNA: TGTGCCACGGGACAGGGGAGGGGCACAGATACGCAGTATTTT

J gene: TRBJ2-7
clone size: few
V gene: TRBV6-1
D gene: -
CDR3 protein: CASSRTENSYEQYF
CDR3 DNA: TGTGCCAGCAGCAGGACAGAGAACTCCTACGAGCAGTACTTC

J gene: TRBJ2-1
clone size: many
V gene: TRBV28
D gene: -
CDR3 protein: CASSSSRRGNEQFF
CDR3 DNA: TGTGCCAGCAGTTCCTCTCGGAGGGGCAATGAGCAGTTCTTC

J gene: TRBJ1-1
clone size: -
V gene: TRBV19
D gene: -
CDR3 protein: CASTLDRYTEAFF
CDR3 DNA: TGTGCCAGTACCTTGGACAGATACACTGAAGCTTTCTTT

J gene: TRBJ1-2
clone size: -
V gene: TRBV7-2
D gene: -
CDR3 protein: CASSLGSGERNYGYTF
CDR3 DNA: TGTGCCAGCAGCTTAGGGTCAGGGGAGAGGAACTATGGCTACACCTTC

J gene: TRBJ2-7
clone size: -
V gene: TRBV28
D gene: -
CDR3 protein: CASSSPPGTGTSYEQYF
CDR3 DNA: TGTGCCAGCAGTTCCCCTCCCGGGACCGGTACCTCCTACGAGCAGTACTTC

J gene: TRBJ2-5
clone size: many
V gene: TRBV19
D gene: -
CDR3 protein: CASSIQDGETQYF
CDR3 DNA: TGTGCCAGTAGTATCCAGGACGGAGAGACCCAGTACTTC

J gene: TRBJ1-3
clone size: -
V gene: TRBV5-1
D gene: -
CDR3 protein: CASSPTVSGNTIYF
CDR3 DNA: TGCGCCAGCAGCCCAACAGTATCCGGAAACACCATATATTTT

J gene: TRBJ2-3
clone size: -
V gene: TRBV6-6
D gene: -
CDR3 protein: CASRPGVVTDTQYF
CDR3 DNA: TGTGCCAGCAGACCCGGGGTGGTTACAGATACGCAGTATTTT

J gene: TRBJ2-1
clone size: -
V gene: TRBV1
D gene: -
CDR3 protein: CTSSQETPTSGGAYNEQFF
CDR3 DNA: TGCACCAGCAGCCAAGAGACGCCTACTAGCGGGGGGGCATACAATGAGCAGTTCTTC

J gene: TRBJ1-2
clone size: -
V gene: TRBV5-1
D gene: -
CDR3 protein: CASSNDTGYTF
CDR3 DNA: TGCGCCAGCAGCAACGACACGGGCTACACCTTC

J gene: TRBJ1-5
clone size: few
V gene: TRBV30
D gene: -
CDR3 protein: CAWSQEVSSGPQHF
CDR3 DNA: TGTGCCTGGAGCCAAGAGGTCAGTTCGGGGCCCCAGCATTTT

J gene: TRBJ1-2
clone size: -
V gene: TRBV5-1
D gene: -
CDR3 protein: CASSTASQGYGYTF
CDR3 DNA: TGCGCCAGCAGCACCGCCTCACAGGGATATGGCTACACCTTC

J gene: TRBJ1-1
clone size: few
V gene: TRBV21-1
D gene: -
CDR3 protein: CASVTEAFF
CDR3 DNA: TGTGCCAGCGTCACTGAAGCTTTCTTT